Included here is one T cell receptor beta chain sequence, with context. Its antigen is unknown. The input lacks base qualities; no much larger clone sits a single base away. This entry belongs to a study of blood T cell repertoires in COVID-19 (dated by TCRdb to the early 2020s). Looking at the study overall: Samples covering the acute and convalescent phases of COVID-19 were provided by collaborators in the United States, Italy and Spain. Deeply sampled blood TCRbeta repertoires from subjects exposed to, actively infected with, or recovered from COVID-19 were included in the dataset. The material from the prospective study consisted of cDNA or gDNA derived from T cells, B-cell-depleted T cells, or PBMCs. Samples came from the ongoing ImmuneRACE study (first 160 participants) plus 1,254 subjects from 6 global collaborators. Sample metadata almost always included a de-identified subject ID, COVID-19 status, age in years and sex. Where available, HLA class I and class II types were obtained from metadata supplied by the sample provider rather than from assay-based typing. A freely available public database, intended as a resource for researchers studying the immune response to SARS-CoV-2, is where the repertoires were released.

TCRbeta CDR3 regions were amplified from genomic DNA by means of the immunoSEQ Assay, a bias-controlled multiplex PCR. Turning to the authors' computational methods: Nucleated cell counts per sample were estimated from amplification of reference gene primers within the assay. To quantify the absolute abundance of each unique TCRbeta CDR3 rearrangement, sequence reads were collapsed and filtered. For each sample, productive Simpson clonality was calculated by taking the square root of Simpson's diversity index across productive rearrangements. TCRdb provides this immuneACCESS table in a form limited to in-frame rearrangements. Some clones are lacking; in checked studies, under half of them reflect an unresolved V gene, and why the rest are absent is not known. V, J and clone size were drawn from that table, and D and trimming were deduced from the DNA. The sample table contains some 140,000 clones; only one count was recorded for around 83% of them. 9.5% to 13% of the sample belongs to the ten largest clones.

One collaborating source in Seattle enrolled patients during active infection and followed them longitudinally through the course of disease. Whole blood was collected in K2EDTA tubes by collaborating institutions according to the institutions' own protocols. For TCRbeta analysis, collaborator samples were shipped as frozen whole blood, as isolated PBMCs, or as DNA extracted from either sample type. What the study reported, not specific to this receptor: How much clinical and demographic metadata was included differed by source and by participant, and the metadata was provided uncurated.

The source of this sequence is a woman aged 60 to 75 with COVID-19, enrolled during active disease. Material for sequencing was peripheral blood.

The CDR3 in this case is CASSFYRDPNTEAFF. The DNA sequence is given as TGTGCCAGCAGCTTTTACAGGGATCCGAACACTGAAGCTTTCTTT. Here the chain combines TRBV5-6 and TRBJ1-1; the D gene is perhaps TRBD1, on 6 matching bases. The germline V gene encodes CDR1 SGHDT and CDR2 YYEEEE. Counted from cysteine to phenylalanine, this CDR3 has 15 amino acids. The DNA shown is the 45-base CDR3, in frame from base 1. The V and J ends are trimmed by 2 bases and 1 base, leaving 12 bases between them.